The clone carrying this T cell receptor beta chain was observed many times. Its antigen remains unidentified. The CDR3 totals 12 residues. Germline CDR1 is LNHNV and CDR2 is YYDKDF (reference sequence). V was shortened by 3 bases and J by 11 bases, with 13 bases between the two germline ends. This entry is derived from a study of CD8 T cells in ankylosing spondylitis. Overall study results and limits: Disease-linked clones were reportedly significantly enriched in matched ankylosing spondylitis synovial fluid. Fewer than ten highly homologous variants made up a TCR beta motif, and this motif appeared characteristic of ankylosing spondylitis blood. Before this, some motif variants had been reported in reactive arthritis synovial fluid and blood.

Library preparation for TCR beta used quantitative 5'-RACE with molecular barcodes. A single record per CDR3 protein comes from TCRdb applying MiXCR to the 5' RACE reads. The table has 200,000 to 300,000 distinct CDR3 sequences, about 24% seen once; the top ten hold roughly 0.67%. Material: blood, either unsorted or a sorted T cell fraction (not recorded which). This clonotype was obtained from a male donor with ankylosing spondylitis or in good health (not recorded which). The V call is TRBV15, the J call TRBJ1-1; D is unresolved. The CDR3 region has the DNA TGTGCCACCAGCAGGGCGGGAGGGCCGGCTTTCTTT. Encoded protein: CATSRAGGPAFF.